This T cell receptor beta chain is from a study of blood T cells in healthy people across ages. Details on this clonotype: Its specificity is unknown.

CDR1 and CDR2 (germline): MGHRA, YSYEKL. The germline V and J ends were trimmed by 1 base and 5 bases, with 20 bases remaining between them. There are 18 residues in the CDR3. Through a sample-barcoded 5' primer and a J-beta primer mix, a second PCR was run for about 6 to 11 cycles. TCRdb itself ran the 5' RACE reads through MiXCR, one entry per CDR3 protein. The sample has 800,000 or so distinct CDR3 sequences; around 25% are singletons. The study's findings and limits: Percentage of naive T cells showed a strong correlation with TCR beta diversity.

The sample was also linked to a second study, of T cells of mothers and their children. That study adds: Barcodes for each sample and 2-4 random nucleotides were added by the M1S primer used in the second PCR. Mothers yielded over 8.5 million CDR3 reads, children approximately 2.8 million each.

This receptor was obtained from a boy aged 5-17 years in good health. Sequencing was performed on blood. V usage is TRBV4-1 and J usage is TRBJ2-2, with D perhaps matching TRBD1 (7 bases). CDR3 sequence: CASSQANWRRGQTGELFF. CDR3 sequence (DNA): TGCGCCAGCAGCCAAGCGAACTGGCGGAGGGGGCAGACCGGGGAGCTGTTTTTT.